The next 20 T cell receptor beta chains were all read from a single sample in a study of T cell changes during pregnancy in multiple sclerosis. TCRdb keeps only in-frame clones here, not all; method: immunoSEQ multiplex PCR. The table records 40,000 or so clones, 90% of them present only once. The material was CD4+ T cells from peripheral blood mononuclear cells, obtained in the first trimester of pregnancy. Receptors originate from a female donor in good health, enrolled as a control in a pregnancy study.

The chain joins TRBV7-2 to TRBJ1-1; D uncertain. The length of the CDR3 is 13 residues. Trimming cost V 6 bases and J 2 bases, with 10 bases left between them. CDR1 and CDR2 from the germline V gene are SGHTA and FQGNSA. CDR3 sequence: CASRNQVNTEAFF. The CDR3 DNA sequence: TGTGCCAGCAGGAACCAGGTTAACACTGAAGCTTTCTTT.

The CDR3 DNA is TGCGCCAGCAATGACAGGGCAACCTACAATGAGCAGTTCTTC. Its translation: CASNDRATYNEQFF. The chain recombines TRBV23-1 with TRBJ2-1, with TRBD1 matching 7 bases. TRBV23-1 has ORF status, its function being uncertain. J lost 2 bases, V lost 7 bases, and 5 bases had no gene match. The CDR3 length is 14 residues.

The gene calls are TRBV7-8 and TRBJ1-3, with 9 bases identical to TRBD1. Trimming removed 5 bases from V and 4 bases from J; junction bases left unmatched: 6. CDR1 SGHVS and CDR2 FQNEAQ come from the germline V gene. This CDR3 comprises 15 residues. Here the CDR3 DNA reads TGTGCCAGCAGCCCCAACAGGGGGCAGGGAAACACCATATATTTT. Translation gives CASSPNRGQGNTIYF. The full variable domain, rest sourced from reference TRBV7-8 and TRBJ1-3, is GAGVSQSPRYKVAKRGQDVALRCDPISGHVSLFWYQQALGQGPEFLTYFQNEAQLDKSGLPSDRFFAERPEGSVSTLKIQRTQQEDSAVYLCASSPNRGQGNTIYFGEGSWLTVV.

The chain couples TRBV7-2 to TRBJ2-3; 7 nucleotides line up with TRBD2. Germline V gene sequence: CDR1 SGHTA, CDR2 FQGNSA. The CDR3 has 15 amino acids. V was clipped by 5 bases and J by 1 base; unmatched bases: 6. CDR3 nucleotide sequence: TGTGCCAGCAGCACCACTAGCGTCGGCACAGATACGCAGTATTTT. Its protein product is CASSTTSVGTDTQYF.

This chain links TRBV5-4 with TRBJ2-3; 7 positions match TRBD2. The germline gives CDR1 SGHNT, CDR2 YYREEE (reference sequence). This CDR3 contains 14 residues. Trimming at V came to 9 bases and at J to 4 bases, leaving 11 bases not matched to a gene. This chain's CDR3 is CATTSGGSADTQYF. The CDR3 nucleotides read TGTGCCACTACCTCGGGGGGATCGGCAGATACGCAGTATTTT.

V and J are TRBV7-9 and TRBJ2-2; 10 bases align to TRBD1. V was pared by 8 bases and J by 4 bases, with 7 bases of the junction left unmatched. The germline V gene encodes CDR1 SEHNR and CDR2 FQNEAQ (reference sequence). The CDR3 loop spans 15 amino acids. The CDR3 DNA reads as TGTGCCAGCGGACAGGGGGGGGGTAGCACCGGGGAGCTGTTTTTT. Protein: CASGQGGGSTGELFF.

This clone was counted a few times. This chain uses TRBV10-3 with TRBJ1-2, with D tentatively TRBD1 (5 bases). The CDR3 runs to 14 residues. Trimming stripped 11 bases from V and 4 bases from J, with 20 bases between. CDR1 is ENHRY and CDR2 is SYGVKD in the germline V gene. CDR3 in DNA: TGTGCCGCGGCTAGGGATTTTAGGGGCTATGGCTACACCTTC. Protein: CAAARDFRGYGYTF.

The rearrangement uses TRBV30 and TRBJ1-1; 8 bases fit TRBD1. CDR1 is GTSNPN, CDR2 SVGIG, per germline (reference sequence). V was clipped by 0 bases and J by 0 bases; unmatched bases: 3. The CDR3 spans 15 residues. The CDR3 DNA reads TGTGCCTGGAGTGTCCAGGGGGCGGTGAACACTGAAGCTTTCTTT. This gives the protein CAWSVQGAVNTEAFF.

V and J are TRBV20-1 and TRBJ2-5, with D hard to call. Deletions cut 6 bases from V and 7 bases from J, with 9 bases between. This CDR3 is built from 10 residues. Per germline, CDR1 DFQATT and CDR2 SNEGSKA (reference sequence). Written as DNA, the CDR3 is TGCAGTGCCCGAACGGGGACCCAGTACTTC. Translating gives CSARTGTQYF.

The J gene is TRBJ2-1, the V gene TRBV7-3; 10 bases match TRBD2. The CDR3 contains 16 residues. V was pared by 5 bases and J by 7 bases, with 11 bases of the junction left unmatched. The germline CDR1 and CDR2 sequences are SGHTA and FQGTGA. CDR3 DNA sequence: TGTGCCAGCAGCCTACAGCGGGGGGGCTTCTCTAATGAGCAGTTCTTC. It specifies CASSLQRGGFSNEQFF.

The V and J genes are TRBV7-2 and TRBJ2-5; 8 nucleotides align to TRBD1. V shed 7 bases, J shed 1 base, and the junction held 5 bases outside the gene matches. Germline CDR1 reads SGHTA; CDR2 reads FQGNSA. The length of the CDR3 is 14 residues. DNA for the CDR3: TGTGCCAGCATCTTCGACAGGGGCCAAGAGACCCAGTACTTC. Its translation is CASIFDRGQETQYF.

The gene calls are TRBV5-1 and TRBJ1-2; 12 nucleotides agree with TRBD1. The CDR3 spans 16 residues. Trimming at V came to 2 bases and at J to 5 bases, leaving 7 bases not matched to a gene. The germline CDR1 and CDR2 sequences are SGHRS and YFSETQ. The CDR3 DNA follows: TGCGCCAGCAGCTTACCCGGGACAGGGGGCTTGTATGGCTACACCTTC. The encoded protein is CASSLPGTGGLYGYTF.

The CDR3 DNA sequence: TGTGCCAGCAGCCAACGGACAGGGTCGAACACTGAAGCTTTCTTT. Translation: CASSQRTGSNTEAFF. The chain recombines TRBV7-2 with TRBJ1-1, with 8 bases matching TRBD1. This CDR3 spans 15 amino acids. Germline V gene sequence: CDR1 SGHTA, CDR2 FQGNSA. V was clipped by 5 bases and J by 1 base; unmatched bases: 6.

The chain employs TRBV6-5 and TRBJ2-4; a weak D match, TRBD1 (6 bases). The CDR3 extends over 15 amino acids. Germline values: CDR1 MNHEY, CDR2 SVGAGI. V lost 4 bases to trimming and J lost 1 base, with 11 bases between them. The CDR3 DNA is TGTGCCAGCAGTTTCACAGGGTTGGCCAAAAACATTCAGTACTTC. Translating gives CASSFTGLAKNIQYF.

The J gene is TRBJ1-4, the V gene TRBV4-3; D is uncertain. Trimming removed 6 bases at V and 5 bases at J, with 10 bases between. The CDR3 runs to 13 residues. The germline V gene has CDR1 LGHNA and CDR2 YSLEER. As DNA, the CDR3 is TGCGCCAGCAGTCTTCGTCAGAATGAAAAACTGTTTTTT. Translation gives CASSLRQNEKLFF.

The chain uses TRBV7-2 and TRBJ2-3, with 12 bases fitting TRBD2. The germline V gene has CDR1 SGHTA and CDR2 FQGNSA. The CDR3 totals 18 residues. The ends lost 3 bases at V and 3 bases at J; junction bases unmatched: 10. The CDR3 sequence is CASSLTSGGSSKTDTQYF. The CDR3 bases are TGTGCCAGCAGCTTGACTAGCGGGGGTTCGTCGAAAACAGATACGCAGTATTTT.

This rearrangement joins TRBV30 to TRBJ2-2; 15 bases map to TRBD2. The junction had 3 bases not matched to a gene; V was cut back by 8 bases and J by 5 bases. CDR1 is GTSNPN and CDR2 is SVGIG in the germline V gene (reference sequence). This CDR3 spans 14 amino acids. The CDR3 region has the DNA TGTGCCCGGGGACTAGCGGGGGGAACCGGGGAGCTGTTTTTT. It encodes CARGLAGGTGELFF.

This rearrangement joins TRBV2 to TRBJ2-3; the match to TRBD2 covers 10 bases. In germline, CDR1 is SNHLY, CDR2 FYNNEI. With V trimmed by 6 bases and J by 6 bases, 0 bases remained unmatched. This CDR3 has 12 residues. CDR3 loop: CASRLAGDTQYF. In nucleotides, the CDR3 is TGTGCCAGCAGACTAGCGGGGGATACGCAGTATTTT.

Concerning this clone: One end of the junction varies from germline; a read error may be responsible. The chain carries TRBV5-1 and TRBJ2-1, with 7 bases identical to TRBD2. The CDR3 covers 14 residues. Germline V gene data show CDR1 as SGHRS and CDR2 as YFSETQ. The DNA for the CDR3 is TGCGCCAGCAGTTTGGCGGGGGACTACAATGAGCAGTTCTTC. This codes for CASSLAGDYNEQFF.

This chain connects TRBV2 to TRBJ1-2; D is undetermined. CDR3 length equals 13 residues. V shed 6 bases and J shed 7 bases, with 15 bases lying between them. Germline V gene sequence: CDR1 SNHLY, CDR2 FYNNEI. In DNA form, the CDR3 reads TGTGCCAGCAGGCAAGCCTCAACGGGTGGCTACACCTTC. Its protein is CASRQASTGGYTF.